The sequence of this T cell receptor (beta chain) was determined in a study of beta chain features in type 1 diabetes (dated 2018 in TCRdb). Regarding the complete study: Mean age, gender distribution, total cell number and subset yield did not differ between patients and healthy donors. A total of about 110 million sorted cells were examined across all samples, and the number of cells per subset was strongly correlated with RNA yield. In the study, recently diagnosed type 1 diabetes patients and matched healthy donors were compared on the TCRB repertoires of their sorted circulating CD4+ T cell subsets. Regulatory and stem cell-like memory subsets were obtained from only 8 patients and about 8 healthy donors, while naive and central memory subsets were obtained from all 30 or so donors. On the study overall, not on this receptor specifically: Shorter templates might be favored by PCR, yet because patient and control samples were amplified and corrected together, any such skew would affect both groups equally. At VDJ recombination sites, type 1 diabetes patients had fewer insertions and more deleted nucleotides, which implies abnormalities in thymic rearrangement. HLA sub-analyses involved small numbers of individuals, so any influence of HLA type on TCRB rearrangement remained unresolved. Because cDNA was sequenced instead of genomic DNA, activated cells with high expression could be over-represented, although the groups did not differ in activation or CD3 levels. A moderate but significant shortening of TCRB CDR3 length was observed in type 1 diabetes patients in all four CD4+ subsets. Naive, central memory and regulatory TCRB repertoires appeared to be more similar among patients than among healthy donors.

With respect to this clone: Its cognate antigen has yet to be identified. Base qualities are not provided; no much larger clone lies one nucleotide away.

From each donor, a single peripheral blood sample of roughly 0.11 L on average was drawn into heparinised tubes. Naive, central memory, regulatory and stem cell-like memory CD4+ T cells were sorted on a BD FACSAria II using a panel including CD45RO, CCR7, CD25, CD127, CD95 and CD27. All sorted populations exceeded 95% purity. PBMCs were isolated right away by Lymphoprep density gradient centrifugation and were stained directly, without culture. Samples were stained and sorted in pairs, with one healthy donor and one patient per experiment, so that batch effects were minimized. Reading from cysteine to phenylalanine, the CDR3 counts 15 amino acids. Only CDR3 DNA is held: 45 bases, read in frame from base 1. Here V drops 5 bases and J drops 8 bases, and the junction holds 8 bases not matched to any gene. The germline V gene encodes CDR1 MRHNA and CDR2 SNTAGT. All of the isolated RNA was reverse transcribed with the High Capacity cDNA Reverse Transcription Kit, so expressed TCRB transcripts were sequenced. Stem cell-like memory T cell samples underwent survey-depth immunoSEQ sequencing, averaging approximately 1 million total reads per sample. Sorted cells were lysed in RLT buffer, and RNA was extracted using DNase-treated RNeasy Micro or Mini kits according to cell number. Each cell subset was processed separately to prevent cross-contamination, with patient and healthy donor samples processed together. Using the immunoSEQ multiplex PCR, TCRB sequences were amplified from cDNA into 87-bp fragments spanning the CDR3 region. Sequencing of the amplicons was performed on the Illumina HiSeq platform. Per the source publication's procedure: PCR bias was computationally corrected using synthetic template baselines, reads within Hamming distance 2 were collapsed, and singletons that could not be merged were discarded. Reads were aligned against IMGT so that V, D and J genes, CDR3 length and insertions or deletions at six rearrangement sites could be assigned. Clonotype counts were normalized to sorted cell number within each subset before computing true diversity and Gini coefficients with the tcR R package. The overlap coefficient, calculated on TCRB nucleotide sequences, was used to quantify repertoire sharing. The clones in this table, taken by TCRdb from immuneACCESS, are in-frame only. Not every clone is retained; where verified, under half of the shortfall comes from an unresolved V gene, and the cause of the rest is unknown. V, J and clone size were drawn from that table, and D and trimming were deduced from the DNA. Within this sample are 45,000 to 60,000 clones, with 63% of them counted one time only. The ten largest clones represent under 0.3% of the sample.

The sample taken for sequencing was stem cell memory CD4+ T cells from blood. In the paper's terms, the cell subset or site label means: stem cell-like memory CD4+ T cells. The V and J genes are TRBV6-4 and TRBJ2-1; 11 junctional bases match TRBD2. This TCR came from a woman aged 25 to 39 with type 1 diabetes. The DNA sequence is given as TGTGCCAGCAGTCTTACTAGCGGGAGTGGGTATGAGCAGTTCTTC. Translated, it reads CASSLTSGSGYEQFF.